Listed below are T cell receptor beta chains from one sample, sequenced in a study of T cell responses to AZD1222 COVID-19 vaccine. Sequencing used immunoSEQ multiplex PCR; TCRdb keeps in-frame clones, though not all of them. The table lists 78,000 or so clones, around 89% of them singletons. Sequenced here: peripheral blood, sampled on day 0 of AZD1222 vaccination. Receptors were obtained from an adult in good health. Both conserved end residues are part of each CDR3. A D gene is named only where the DNA matches it firmly. Rows may omit the clone size; those that give it use once, few, many or a size class.

d_gene	j_gene	abundance	v_gene	CDR3aa	CDR3nt
.	TRBJ2-1	.	TRBV29-1	CSVEGQGGWDEQFF	TGCAGCGTGGAAGGACAGGGAGGGTGGGATGAGCAGTTCTTC
.	TRBJ2-5	once	TRBV7-9	CASSLLGETQYF	TGTGCCAGCAGCTTATTGGGGGAGACCCAGTACTTC
.	TRBJ2-1	.	TRBV5-5	CASSFSAGTQNNEQFF	TGTGCCAGCAGCTTTTCCGCCGGCACGCAGAACAATGAGCAGTTCTTC
.	TRBJ2-7	once	TRBV6-1	CASSEGYFFEQYF	TGTGCCAGCAGTGAAGGGTATTTTTTCGAGCAGTACTTC
TRBD2	TRBJ2-7	.	TRBV6-1	CASSEPGTSGSPADEQYF	TGTGCCAGCAGTGAACCCGGGACTAGCGGGAGTCCGGCGGACGAGCAGTACTTC
.	TRBJ2-5	.	TRBV6-5	CASRGRSFQETQYF	TGTGCCAGCAGGGGAAGGTCCTTCCAAGAGACCCAGTACTTC
.	TRBJ2-7	.	TRBV7-8	CASSPTSASSDTRYEQYF	TGTGCCAGCAGCCCTACGAGTGCTTCTTCGGACACCCGTTACGAGCAGTACTTC
.	TRBJ1-1	once	TRBV30	CAWSVGSVTEAFF	TGTGCCTGGAGTGTAGGGAGTGTAACTGAAGCTTTCTTT
TRBD1	TRBJ2-7	.	TRBV25-1	CASSAFRQGGSYEQYF	TGTGCCAGCAGTGCGTTCCGACAGGGTGGATCCTACGAGCAGTACTTC
.	TRBJ2-7	once	TRBV7-2	CASSRDPGYEQYF	TGTGCCAGCAGCCGGGACCCTGGTTACGAGCAGTACTTC
TRBD1	TRBJ2-2	.	TRBV6-5	CAIQGTETGELFF	TGTGCCATCCAAGGGACAGAAACCGGGGAGCTGTTTTTT
.	TRBJ2-2	few	TRBV6-5	CASSADSNTGELFF	TGTGCCAGCAGCGCAGACTCGAACACCGGGGAGCTGTTTTTT
.	TRBJ1-1	.	TRBV4-3	CASSQDRGSNTEAFF	TGCGCCAGCAGCCAAGATCGGGGGTCGAACACTGAAGCTTTCTTT
.	TRBJ2-7	.	TRBV7-9	CASSLAGHYEQYF	TGTGCCAGCAGCTTAGCCGGACACTACGAGCAGTACTTC
.	TRBJ1-2	once	TRBV2	CAIQVYYGYTF	TGTGCCATACAGGTCTACTATGGCTACACCTTC
.	TRBJ1-2	.	TRBV5-1	CASSLVPGGDYGYTF	TGCGCCAGCAGCTTGGTTCCAGGTGGCGACTATGGCTACACCTTC
TRBD2	TRBJ2-7	.	TRBV18	CASSSLAGGLEQYF	TGTGCCAGCTCATCCCTAGCGGGGGGGCTCGAGCAGTACTTC
TRBD1	TRBJ2-2	.	TRBV6-2/TRBV6-3	CASSSRTGYTGELFF	TGTGCCAGCAGTTCCAGGACAGGTTACACCGGGGAGCTGTTTTTT
.	TRBJ1-5	.	TRBV30	CAWSLGDRNQPQHF	TGTGCCTGGAGTCTGGGAGACCGAAATCAGCCCCAGCATTTT
.	TRBJ2-1	.	TRBV2	CASRPKGGNEQFF	TGTGCCAGCAGACCGAAAGGGGGTAATGAGCAGTTCTTC
TRBD2	TRBJ2-7	.	TRBV7-9	CASSRSGSNGLYEQYF	TGTGCCAGCAGCCGTAGCGGGAGCAATGGACTTTACGAGCAGTACTTC
.	TRBJ1-1	.	TRBV18	CASSPPWGGAKDTEAFF	TGTGCCAGCTCACCACCGTGGGGGGGCGCTAAGGACACTGAAGCTTTCTTT
.	TRBJ1-4	.	TRBV20-1	CSAEGSEKLFF	TGCAGTGCCGAGGGTTCGGAGAAACTGTTTTTT
.	TRBJ2-1	.	TRBV19	CASTLTSRGGWFF	TGTGCCAGTACCCTGACTAGCCGAGGGGGGTGGTTCTTC
.	TRBJ1-5	.	TRBV12-3/TRBV12-4	CASSPHSNQPQHF	TGTGCCAGCAGTCCCCATAGCAATCAGCCCCAGCATTTT
.	TRBJ1-6	.	TRBV7-9	CASSQRENSYNSPLHF	TGTGCCAGCAGCCAACGGGAAAACTCCTATAATTCACCCCTCCACTTT
.	TRBJ1-3	.	TRBV5-6	CASSLLGGRISSGNTIYF	TGTGCCAGCAGCCTCCTGGGAGGCCGAATTAGCTCTGGAAACACCATATATTTT